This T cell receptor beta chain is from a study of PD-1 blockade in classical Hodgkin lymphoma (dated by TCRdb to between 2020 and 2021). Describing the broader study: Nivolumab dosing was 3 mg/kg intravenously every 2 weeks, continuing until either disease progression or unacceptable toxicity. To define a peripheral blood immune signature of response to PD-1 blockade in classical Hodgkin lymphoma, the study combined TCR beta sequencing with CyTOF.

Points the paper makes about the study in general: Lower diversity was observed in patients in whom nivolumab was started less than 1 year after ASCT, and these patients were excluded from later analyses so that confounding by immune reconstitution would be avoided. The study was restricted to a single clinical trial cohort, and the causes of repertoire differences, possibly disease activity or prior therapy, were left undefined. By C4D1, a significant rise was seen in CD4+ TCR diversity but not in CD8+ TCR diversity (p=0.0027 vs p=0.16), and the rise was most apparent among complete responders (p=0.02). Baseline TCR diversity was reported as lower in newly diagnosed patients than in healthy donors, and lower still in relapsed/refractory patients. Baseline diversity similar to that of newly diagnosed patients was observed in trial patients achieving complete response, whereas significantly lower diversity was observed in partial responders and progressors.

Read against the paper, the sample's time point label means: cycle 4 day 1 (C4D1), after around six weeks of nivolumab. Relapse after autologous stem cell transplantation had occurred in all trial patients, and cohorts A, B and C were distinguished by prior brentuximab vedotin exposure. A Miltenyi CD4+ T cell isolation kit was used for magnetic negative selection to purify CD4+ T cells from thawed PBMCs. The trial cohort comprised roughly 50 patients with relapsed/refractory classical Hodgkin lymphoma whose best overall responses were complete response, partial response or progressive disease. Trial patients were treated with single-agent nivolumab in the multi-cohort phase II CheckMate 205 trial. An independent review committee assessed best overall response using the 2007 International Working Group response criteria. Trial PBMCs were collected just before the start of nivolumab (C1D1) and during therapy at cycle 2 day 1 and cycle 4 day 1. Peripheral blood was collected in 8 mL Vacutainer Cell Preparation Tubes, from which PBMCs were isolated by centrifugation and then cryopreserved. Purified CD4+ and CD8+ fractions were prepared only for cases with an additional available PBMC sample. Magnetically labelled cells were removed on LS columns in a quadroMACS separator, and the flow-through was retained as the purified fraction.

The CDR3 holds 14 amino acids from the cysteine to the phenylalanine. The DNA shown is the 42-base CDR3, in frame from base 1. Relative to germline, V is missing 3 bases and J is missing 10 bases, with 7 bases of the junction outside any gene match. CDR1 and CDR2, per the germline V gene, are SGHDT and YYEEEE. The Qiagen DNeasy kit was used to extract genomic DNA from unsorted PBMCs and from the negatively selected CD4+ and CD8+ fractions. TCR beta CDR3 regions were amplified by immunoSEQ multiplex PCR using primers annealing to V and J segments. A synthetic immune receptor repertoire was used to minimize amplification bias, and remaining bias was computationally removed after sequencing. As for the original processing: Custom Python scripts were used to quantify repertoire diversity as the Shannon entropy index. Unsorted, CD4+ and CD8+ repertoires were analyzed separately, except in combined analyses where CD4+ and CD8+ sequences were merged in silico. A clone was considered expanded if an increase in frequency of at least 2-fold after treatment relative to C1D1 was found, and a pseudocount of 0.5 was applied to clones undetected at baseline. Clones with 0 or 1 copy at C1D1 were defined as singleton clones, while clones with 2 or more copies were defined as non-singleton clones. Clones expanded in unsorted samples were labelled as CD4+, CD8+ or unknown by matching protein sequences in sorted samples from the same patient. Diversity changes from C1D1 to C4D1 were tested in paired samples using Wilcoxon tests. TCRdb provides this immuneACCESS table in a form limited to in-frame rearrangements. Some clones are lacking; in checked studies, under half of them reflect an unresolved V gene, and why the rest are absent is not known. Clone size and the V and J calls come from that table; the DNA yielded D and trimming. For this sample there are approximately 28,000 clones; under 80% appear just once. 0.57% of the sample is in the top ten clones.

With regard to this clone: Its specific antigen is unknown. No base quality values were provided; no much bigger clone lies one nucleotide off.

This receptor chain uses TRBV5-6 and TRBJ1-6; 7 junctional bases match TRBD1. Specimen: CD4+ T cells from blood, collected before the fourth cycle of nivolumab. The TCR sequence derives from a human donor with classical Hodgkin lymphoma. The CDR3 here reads CASSSRQGGSPLHF. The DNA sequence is TGTGCCAGCAGCTCCAGACAGGGCGGATCACCCCTCCACTTT.